Only a few counts were recorded for the clone carrying this T cell receptor (beta chain). The antigen is unknown. This sample is drawn from a study of cytomegalovirus exposure and HLA in healthy donors. Study-wide context: Roughly 80 million unique TCRs from HLA-typed donors were held in an early data release. Of 300 to 500 genotyped donors, roughly 81% clustered with self-reported Caucasian donors.

PCR used 60 Vbeta primers and 13 Jbeta primers. The repertoire was sequenced with immunoSEQ multiplex PCR; TCRdb's copy has only in-frame clones and lacks some. Of fewer than 200,000 clones listed, about four fifths are singletons. This CDR3 comprises 11 residues. Germline V lookup: CDR1 MNHEY, CDR2 SMNVEV (reference sequence). V lost 8 bases to trimming and J lost 4 bases, with 9 bases between them. General study findings and limits: In a later analysis, common viral pathogens appeared linked to several of the most significant clusters. TCR beta V segments were, for the most part, productive about 87% or about 30% of the time in an earlier analysis.

The sequence was obtained from a woman between 50 and 59 years old in good health and CMV-seronegative. The specimen was PBMCs. The chain combines TRBV27 with TRBJ2-7; no reliable D call. The CDR3 DNA reads as TGTGCCAGCGGTTACACGTACGAGCAGTACTTC. Translation gives CASGYTYEQYF.